This TCR beta chain is drawn from a study of blood T cell repertoires in COVID-19. The V gene's germline CDR1 is SQVTM and CDR2 ANQGSEA. V lost 7 bases to trimming and J lost 7 bases; unmatched junction nucleotides: 2. The CDR3 has 11 residues. Authors' methods: Reference gene primers were amplified, and this amplification served to estimate nucleated cell counts. TCRdb's copy holds only in-frame clones and misses some; the assay was immunoSEQ multiplex PCR. V and J calls and clone size are copied from that table; D and trimming were computed from the DNA. This sample carries roughly 700,000 clones, over 80% of them seen once, and the ten largest clones take approximately 0.25%.

This TCR was recovered from a woman aged 18-29 years with acute or convalescent COVID-19. Specimen: peripheral blood. The chain carries TRBV29-1 and TRBJ1-2, with 11 bases fitting TRBD1. CDR3 DNA sequence: TGCAGCGGGACAGGGGGCTTTGGCTACACCTTC. It codes for CSGTGGFGYTF.